The T cell receptor (beta chain) described here comes from a study of response to subunit inactivated influenza vaccine. V dropped 0 bases and J dropped 8 bases, with 7 bases sitting between them. Germline V gene lookup returns CDR1 MGHRA and CDR2 YSYEKL. The CDR3 extends over 13 amino acids. MiXCR was run by TCRdb on the RT-PCR reads, yielding one entry per CDR3 protein. This table has a few hundred thousand distinct CDR3 sequences, 14% appearing once. Details on this clonotype: Its target is not known.

The study, taken as a whole, reports: The authors suggested that every seasonal influenza vaccination recruits few new T cells.

The sequence came from a man in his fifties who received an inactivated influenza vaccine. The material sequenced was PBMCs from blood, taken 12 days after vaccination. The chain joins TRBV4-1 to TRBJ1-4; D unresolved. The CDR3 DNA follows: TGCGCCAGCAGCCAAGACTTTTTGGAAAAACTGTTTTTT. Translating gives CASSQDFLEKLFF.